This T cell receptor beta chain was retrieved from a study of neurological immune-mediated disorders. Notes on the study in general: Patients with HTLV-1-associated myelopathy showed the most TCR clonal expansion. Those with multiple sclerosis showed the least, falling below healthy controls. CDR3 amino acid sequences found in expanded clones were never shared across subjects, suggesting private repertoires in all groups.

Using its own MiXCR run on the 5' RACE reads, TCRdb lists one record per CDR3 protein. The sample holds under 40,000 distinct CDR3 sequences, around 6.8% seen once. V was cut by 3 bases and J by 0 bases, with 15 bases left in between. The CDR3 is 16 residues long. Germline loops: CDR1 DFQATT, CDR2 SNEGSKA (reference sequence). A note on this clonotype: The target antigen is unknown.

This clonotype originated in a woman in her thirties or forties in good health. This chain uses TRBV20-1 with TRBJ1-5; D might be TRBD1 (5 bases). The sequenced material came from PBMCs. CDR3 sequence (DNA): TGCAGTGCTAGGCGCAGGGCGGTTTATAGCAATCAGCCCCAGCATTTT. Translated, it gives CSARRRAVYSNQPQHF.